Listed below are T cell receptor beta chains from one sample, sequenced in a study of metastatic and nonmetastatic thyroid tumors. TCRdb re-called the PCR reads through MiXCR. The sample lists approximately 41,000 clones, approximately 24% seen once, with about 15% in the top ten. Sequences were obtained from tumor tissue. These receptors came from a female donor with papillary thyroid cancer or a benign thyroid nodule (not recorded which). Some clones in this sample may be carry-over from other donors' samples. CDR3s include the opening cysteine and the closing phenylalanine or tryptophan. A D gene is named only where the DNA matches it firmly. A row's size may be missing; if present it is once, few, many or a size class.

TRBJ1-2,many,TRBV3-1,TRBD1,TGTGCCAGCAGCCAACGGACAGGGATTGGCACCCTTTTTCTTTATGGCTACACCTTC,CASSQRTGIGTLFLYGYTF
TRBJ2-2,-,TRBV7-6,-,TGTGCCAGCAGCTCTACTAGAGGAGGCACCGGGGAGCTGTTTTTT,CASSSTRGGTGELFF
TRBJ1-2,many,TRBV7-2,-,TGTGCCAGCAGCTTAGCCGTTCGTTATGGCTACACCTTC,CASSLAVRYGYTF
TRBJ1-4,-,TRBV28,-,TGTGCCAGCATGAGCCCCGGAGTTGATGAAAAACTGTTTTTT,CASMSPGVDEKLFF
TRBJ2-3,-,TRBV7-8,-,TGTGCCAGCATCCTCAGGGTGGGCCCAGTTACGCAGTATTTT,CASILRVGPVTQYF
TRBJ1-2,-,TRBV30,-,TGTGCCTGGACTTGTGGCTACACCTTC,CAWTCGYTF
TRBJ2-7,medium-sized,TRBV6-1,-,TGTGCCAGCAGTACCCGGGACAACTCCTACGAGCAGTACTTC,CASSTRDNSYEQYF
TRBJ1-1,-,TRBV20-1,-,TGCAGTGCTAGTCAGGGAGGCGAGATGAACACTGAAGCTTTCTTT,CSASQGGEMNTEAFF
TRBJ2-7,few,TRBV25-1,-,TGTGCCAGCAGTGAAACCAGCCTACTAGTGCAGTACTTC,CASSETSLLVQYF
TRBJ2-2,many,TRBV2,-,TGTGCCAGCACGCTGGGGGCCGGGGAGCTGTTTTTT,CASTLGAGELFF
TRBJ1-1,many,TRBV18,-,TGTGCCAGCTCACCACATAACCAGAACACTGAAGCTTTCTTT,CASSPHNQNTEAFF
TRBJ2-7,-,TRBV4-2,TRBD2,TGTGCCAGCAGCCAAGATATGCGGGAGGGTTACGAGCAGTACTTC,CASSQDMREGYEQYF
TRBJ1-5,many,TRBV7-2,-,TGTGCCAGCAGCTCCCCCAGTCAGCCCCAGCATTTT,CASSSPSQPQHF
TRBJ2-5,once,TRBV18,TRBD1,TGTGCCAGCTCACCAACACAGGGGGGGACCCAGTACTTC,CASSPTQGGTQYF
TRBJ1-1,few,TRBV20-1,-,TGCAGTGCTCCCCCAAGGCCCCCGGCAGGGAACACTGAAGCTTTCTTT,CSAPPRPPAGNTEAFF
TRBJ2-1,few,TRBV11-1,-,TGTGCCAGCAGCTTAGAACAGGGAGCTTCGGGGGAGCAGTTCTTC,CASSLEQGASGEQFF
TRBJ1-5,many,TRBV9,-,TGTGCCAGCAGCGCATCGGACAGCCCTTATAGCAATCAGCCCCAGCATTTT,CASSASDSPYSNQPQHF
TRBJ2-7,few,TRBV6-5,-,TGTGCCAGCAGTTTAGGGCCCACCTACGAGCAGTACTTC,CASSLGPTYEQYF
TRBJ2-3,-,TRBV9,TRBD2,TGTGCCAGCAGCGTAGTCGCGGGAGTAGGGGCAGATACGCAGTATTTT,CASSVVAGVGADTQYF
TRBJ2-7,few,TRBV6-2/TRBV6-3,TRBD1,TGTGCCAGCAGTTCCCCGACAGGGGCTAGCTACGAGCAGTACTTC,CASSSPTGASYEQYF
TRBJ1-2,-,TRBV6-1,-,TGTGCCAGCAGTGAACAGGAAGGCTATGGCTACACCTTC,CASSEQEGYGYTF